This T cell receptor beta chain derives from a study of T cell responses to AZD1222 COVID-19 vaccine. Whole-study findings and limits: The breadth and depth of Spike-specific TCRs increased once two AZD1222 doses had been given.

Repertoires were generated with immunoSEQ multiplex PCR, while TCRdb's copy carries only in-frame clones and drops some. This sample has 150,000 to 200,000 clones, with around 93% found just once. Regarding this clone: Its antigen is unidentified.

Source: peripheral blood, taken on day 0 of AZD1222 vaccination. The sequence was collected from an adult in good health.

CDR3 sequence reads: CSVDRDLTPGANYGYTF. DNA of the CDR3: TGCAGCGTTGATCGAGACCTCACCCCCGGGGCTAACTATGGCTACACCTTC. The rearrangement uses TRBV29-1 and TRBJ1-2; D is ambiguous. The CDR3 length is 17 residues. From germline, CDR1 is SQVTM and CDR2 ANQGSEA. V was pared by 3 bases and J by 0 bases, with 20 bases between. Filled out from reference TRBV29-1 and TRBJ1-2, the complete variable domain reads SAVISQKPSRDICQRGTSLTIQCQVDSQVTMMFWYRQQPGQSLTLIATANQGSEATYESGFVIDKFPISRPNLTFSTLTVSNMSPEDSSIYLCSVDRDLTPGANYGYTFGSGTRLTVV.